These T cell receptor beta chains were read from a single sample in a study of CD8 T cells in Susac syndrome. TCRdb itself ran the immunoSEQ multiplex PCR reads through MiXCR, one entry per CDR3 protein. This sample has about 150,000 distinct CDR3 sequences, with roughly 96% found just once. The sample consisted of CD8+ T cells from PBMCs. The receptors originated from a human donor with multiple sclerosis. The CDR3 runs from the conserved cysteine through the conserved F or W. A D gene is named only where the DNA matches it firmly. A row's size may be missing; if present it is once, few, many or a size class.

.,TRBV19,.,TRBJ1-1,CASSASELNTEAFF,TGTGCCAGTAGTGCGTCAGAGCTGAACACTGAAGCTTTCTTT
.,TRBV12-3/TRBV12-4,.,TRBJ1-5,CASSLWAGPQPQHF,TGTGCCAGCAGTTTATGGGCAGGCCCTCAGCCCCAGCATTTT
.,TRBV7-2,.,TRBJ1-5,CASSFTASGGPQPQHF,TGTGCCAGCAGCTTTACCGCGTCCGGGGGGCCTCAGCCCCAGCATTTT
.,TRBV29-1,.,TRBJ1-1,CSVGGLSPGSMNTEAFF,TGCAGCGTTGGGGGATTGTCTCCCGGTTCCATGAACACTGAAGCTTTCTTT
.,TRBV7-9,.,TRBJ1-4,CASSSPGTEGEKLFF,TGTGCCAGCAGCTCACCGGGAACCGAGGGAGAAAAACTGTTTTTT
.,TRBV2,.,TRBJ2-5,CASSEGGAETQYF,TGTGCCAGCAGTGAAGGGGGGGCAGAGACCCAGTACTTC
once,TRBV7-3,.,TRBJ2-1,CASSLASISYNEQFF,TGTGCCAGCAGCTTGGCTAGCATCTCGTACAATGAGCAGTTCTTC
once,TRBV7-9,.,TRBJ2-5,CASRTGMETQYF,TGTGCCAGCAGAACAGGGATGGAGACCCAGTACTTC
.,TRBV13,.,TRBJ2-5,CASSLGNIQETQYF,TGTGCCAGCAGCTTAGGCAATATCCAAGAGACCCAGTACTTC
.,TRBV7-6,.,TRBJ2-3,CASSPEWTDTQYF,TGTGCCAGCAGTCCAGAGTGGACAGATACGCAGTATTTT
.,TRBV30,.,TRBJ2-1,CAWSLGGHNEQFF,TGTGCCTGGAGTCTTGGGGGGCACAATGAGCAGTTCTTC
once,TRBV10-3,.,TRBJ2-1,CAISESNEQFF,TGTGCCATCAGTGAGTCTAATGAGCAGTTCTTC
.,TRBV29-1,TRBD1,TRBJ2-5,CSVTGLQETQYF,TGCAGCGTGACAGGGTTACAAGAGACCCAGTACTTC
.,TRBV6-5,TRBD1,TRBJ1-2,CASSYSIGSGQGFDGYTF,TGTGCCAGCAGTTACTCGATCGGCTCGGGACAGGGGTTCGATGGCTACACCTTC
.,TRBV20-1,.,TRBJ2-3,CSAGLGGTDTQYF,TGCAGTGCTGGACTGGGAGGTACAGATACGCAGTATTTT
.,TRBV27,.,TRBJ2-1,CASSSSGSPQFF,TGTGCCAGCAGTTCCTCGGGATCGCCCCAGTTCTTC
.,TRBV27,.,TRBJ2-7,CASSLSEGPYEQYF,TGTGCCAGCAGTTTATCGGAGGGTCCCTACGAGCAGTACTTC
.,TRBV20-1,TRBD2,TRBJ2-7,CSARGGLRGSEQYF,TGCAGTGCTAGAGGGGGCCTCCGCGGGAGCGAGCAGTACTTC
.,TRBV29-1,.,TRBJ1-2,CSVPGNYGYTF,TGCAGCGTTCCGGGAAACTATGGCTACACCTTC
.,TRBV19,.,TRBJ1-5,CGTGQPQHF,TGTGGAACGGGTCAGCCCCAGCATTTT
.,TRBV5-1,TRBD2,TRBJ2-3,CASSLEREADHTQYF,TGCGCCAGCAGCTTGGAGCGGGAGGCAGATCATACGCAGTATTTT
.,TRBV9,.,TRBJ2-3,CASSVDPDYLTTDTQYF,TGTGCCAGCAGCGTAGACCCGGACTACTTAACTACAGATACGCAGTATTTT
.,TRBV19,.,TRBJ1-1,CASSISGHTEAFF,TGTGCCAGTAGTATATCAGGGCACACTGAAGCTTTCTTT
.,TRBV20-1,.,TRBJ1-2,CSAHAGEAGYTF,TGCAGTGCCCACGCCGGAGAGGCCGGCTACACCTTC
.,TRBV4-1,.,TRBJ2-7,CASSQDGAGSGEQYF,TGCGCCAGCAGCCAAGATGGGGCAGGATCGGGAGAGCAGTACTTC
few,TRBV30,TRBD1,TRBJ1-5,CAWSVQGNQPQHF,TGTGCCTGGAGTGTACAGGGGAATCAGCCCCAGCATTTT
.,TRBV2,TRBD2,TRBJ2-5,CASSVGTSGLETQYF,TGTGCCAGCAGTGTAGGGACTAGCGGTTTAGAGACCCAGTACTTC
.,TRBV3-1,.,TRBJ1-1,CASPPRERNTEAFF,TGTGCCAGCCCCCCAAGGGAGAGGAACACTGAAGCTTTCTTT
once,TRBV30,TRBD1,TRBJ2-1,CAWSMGQGNEQFF,TGTGCCTGGAGTATGGGACAGGGCAATGAGCAGTTCTTC
.,TRBV13,.,TRBJ2-5,CASGGTQETQYF,TGTGCCAGCGGCGGGACCCAAGAGACCCAGTACTTC
.,TRBV12-5,TRBD1,TRBJ1-2,CASGLEQGTNYGYTF,TGTGCTAGTGGTTTGGAACAGGGGACTAACTATGGCTACACCTTC
.,TRBV7-3,.,TRBJ2-1,CASSLFGSNEQFF,TGTGCCAGCAGCTTATTCGGGAGCAATGAGCAGTTCTTC
.,TRBV30,.,TRBJ2-3,CAWAVADTQYF,TGTGCCTGGGCGGTGGCAGATACGCAGTATTTT
.,TRBV5-1,TRBD1,TRBJ1-1,CASSSTTGDFTEAFF,TGCGCCAGCAGCTCCACGACAGGGGATTTCACTGAAGCTTTCTTT
.,TRBV3-1,.,TRBJ2-1,CASSQEGGPRGSYNEQFF,TGTGCCAGCAGCCAAGAAGGAGGTCCCCGGGGCTCCTACAATGAGCAGTTCTTC
.,TRBV7-8,TRBD2,TRBJ2-3,CASSFGGGDTQYF,TGTGCCAGCAGCTTTGGGGGGGGAGATACGCAGTATTTT
.,TRBV20-1,.,TRBJ1-1,CSASSTRAMNTEAFF,TGCAGTGCTAGTAGTACAAGGGCAATGAACACTGAAGCTTTCTTT
.,TRBV2,.,TRBJ2-6,CASSPLGGRSGANVLTF,TGTGCCAGCAGCCCCCTGGGGGGGCGCTCTGGGGCCAACGTCCTGACTTTC
.,TRBV12-3/TRBV12-4,.,TRBJ2-2,CASSPVGPGELFF,TGTGCCAGCAGTCCGGTGGGCCCCGGGGAGCTGTTTTTT
.,TRBV9,.,TRBJ1-2,CASSVEVGGYTF,TGTGCCAGCAGCGTAGAGGTGGGAGGCTACACCTTC
.,TRBV6-5,.,TRBJ1-2,CASSYATGDSYGYTF,TGTGCCAGCAGTTACGCAACCGGGGATTCCTATGGCTACACCTTC
.,TRBV20-1,.,TRBJ2-5,CSAPGPQETQYF,TGCAGTGCTCCTGGACCCCAAGAGACCCAGTACTTC
.,TRBV7-9,.,TRBJ1-2,CASSLEAGTTNYGYTF,TGTGCCAGCAGCCTCGAAGCCGGGACGACGAACTATGGCTACACCTTC
.,TRBV11-2,.,TRBJ2-7,CASSLWDTTYEQYF,TGTGCCAGCAGCCTGTGGGACACCACCTACGAGCAGTACTTC
.,TRBV19,TRBD1,TRBJ2-2,CASSMDRLRELFF,TGTGCCAGTAGTATGGACAGGTTACGGGAGCTGTTTTTT
.,TRBV29-1,TRBD1,TRBJ1-1,CSVGTGDMNTEAFF,TGCAGCGTTGGGACAGGTGATATGAACACTGAAGCTTTCTTT
.,TRBV27,TRBD2,TRBJ2-1,CASSSPPSGGYNEQFF,TGTGCCAGCAGTTCCCCTCCTAGCGGGGGCTACAATGAGCAGTTCTTC
.,TRBV27,TRBD1,TRBJ2-1,CASTLQGVGEQFF,TGTGCCAGCACCTTACAGGGGGTCGGTGAGCAGTTCTTC
.,TRBV7-8,.,TRBJ1-6,CASTSDGGGTSPLHF,TGTGCCAGCACCTCCGATGGGGGAGGGACGTCACCCCTCCACTTT
.,TRBV29-1,.,TRBJ1-1,CSVDGMGERDTEAFF,TGCAGCGTTGATGGCATGGGGGAGAGGGACACTGAAGCTTTCTTT
.,TRBV30,.,TRBJ2-7,CAWSVTGMGEQYF,TGTGCCTGGAGTGTTACAGGGATGGGCGAGCAGTACTTC